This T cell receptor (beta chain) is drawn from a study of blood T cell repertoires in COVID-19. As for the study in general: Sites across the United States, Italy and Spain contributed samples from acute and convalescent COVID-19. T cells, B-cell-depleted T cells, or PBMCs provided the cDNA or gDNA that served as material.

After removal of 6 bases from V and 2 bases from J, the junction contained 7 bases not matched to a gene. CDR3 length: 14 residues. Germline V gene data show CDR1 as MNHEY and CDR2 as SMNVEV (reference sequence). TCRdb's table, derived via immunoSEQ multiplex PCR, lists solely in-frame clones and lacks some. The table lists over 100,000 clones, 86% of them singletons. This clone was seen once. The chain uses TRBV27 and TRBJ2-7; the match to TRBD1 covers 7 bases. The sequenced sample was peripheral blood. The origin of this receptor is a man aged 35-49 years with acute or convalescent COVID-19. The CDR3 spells CASRLTGDPYEQYF. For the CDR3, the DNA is TGTGCCAGCAGACTAACAGGGGATCCCTACGAGCAGTACTTC.